A single sample is the source of the 20 T cell receptor beta chains below, sequenced in a study of blood T cells in healthy people across ages. A J-beta primer mix and a sample-barcoded 5' primer were used in a second PCR of about 6 to 12 cycles. TCRdb re-derived calls from the 5' RACE reads in MiXCR, one entry per CDR3 protein. The sample lists around 1.1 million distinct CDR3 sequences, 35% to 40% occurring once. The material sequenced was blood. The receptors shown here come from a young man in good health.

This clonotype occurred a few times. V gene TRBV5-1 combines with J gene TRBJ1-6; unclear D gene. The V gene lost 0 bases and the J gene lost 7 bases, with 8 bases spanning the gap. The CDR3 covers 14 residues. Germline V gives CDR1 SGHRS, CDR2 YFSETQ. CDR3: CASSLGGENSPLHF. The CDR3 DNA is TGCGCCAGCAGCTTGGGCGGCGAGAATTCACCCCTCCACTTT.

The chain links TRBV6-2 or TRBV6-3 to TRBJ1-4, with D uncertain. The CDR3 sequence is 11 residues long. The germline V gene encodes CDR1 MNHEY and CDR2 SVGEGT. Trimming cost V 8 bases and J 8 bases, with 9 bases left between them. The CDR3, as DNA: TGTGCCAGCGAGGGAAAGGAAAAACTGTTTTTT. This sequence encodes CASEGKEKLFF.

This chain connects TRBV12-3 or TRBV12-4 to TRBJ1-1, with 7 positions matching TRBD1. This CDR3 is built from 14 residues. The ends lost 6 bases at V and 2 bases at J; junction bases unmatched: 6. This chain's CDR3 is CASREPGGNTEAFF. In DNA form, the CDR3 reads TGTGCCAGCAGAGAACCAGGGGGAAACACTGAAGCTTTCTTT.

The chain links TRBV20-1 to TRBJ2-1; D might be TRBD2 (6 bases). Germline V gives CDR1 DFQATT, CDR2 SNEGSKA (reference sequence). The CDR3 is 12 amino acids. V was cut by 1 base and J by 15 bases, with 16 bases left in between. The CDR3 DNA sequence: TGCAGTGCTAGAGTTTCGGGAGACCCGCCGTTCTTC. Translating it yields CSARVSGDPPFF.

This clonotype has only a few counts. The V call is TRBV19, the J call TRBJ1-1; 7 nucleotides line up with TRBD1. Germline V gene lookup returns CDR1 LNHDA and CDR2 SQIVND (reference sequence). With 7 bases clipped from V and 0 bases from J, the junction kept 8 bases outside the gene matches. CDR3 size: 15 residues. CDR3 DNA sequence: TGTGCCAGTAAAAGGACAGGATTTATGAACACTGAAGCTTTCTTT. Amino acids: CASKRTGFMNTEAFF.

This rearrangement joins TRBV24-1 to TRBJ1-1; D may be TRBD1 (6 bases). V gave up 4 bases and J gave up 2 bases, with 16 bases separating them. The CDR3 runs to 16 residues. Germline CDR1 is KGHDR and CDR2 is SFDVKD. The CDR3 bases are TGTGCCACCAGTGAACGGGACACGGGGTCTAACACTGAAGCTTTCTTT. This codes for CATSERDTGSNTEAFF.

In this sample, this clonotype turned up once. The rearrangement links TRBV12-5 to TRBJ1-1; D may be TRBD1 (6 bases). V dropped 3 bases and J dropped 8 bases, with 13 bases sitting between them. Germline V gives CDR1 LGHNT, CDR2 FRNRAP. This CDR3 spans 13 amino acids. CDR3 residues: CASGLTGGGEAFF. In DNA, the CDR3 is TGTGCTAGTGGTTTAACGGGAGGGGGGGAAGCTTTCTTT.

In regard to this clonotype: A much larger clone lies a single base off, so this may be a read error. The chain recombines TRBV28 with TRBJ2-1; D call uncertain. This CDR3 has 11 residues. CDR1 and CDR2 (germline): MDHEN, SYDVKM. The CDR3 region has the DNA TGTGCCAGCAGTTTAAAGGGTGAGCAGTTATTC. It yields the protein CASSLKGEQLF.

The genes are TRBV25-1 and TRBJ1-2; D is undetermined. The germline V gene has CDR1 MGHDK and CDR2 SYGVNS. V was cut by 4 bases and J by 7 bases, with 13 bases left in between. CDR3 length equals 13 residues. The CDR3 loop reads CASSVTSDGGYTF. The CDR3 region has the DNA TGTGCCAGCAGTGTTACTTCCGACGGTGGCTACACCTTC.

The chain has TRBV20-1 and TRBJ1-1; 8 bases map to TRBD1. Germline values: CDR1 DFQATT, CDR2 SNEGSKA (reference sequence). CDR3 length: 14 residues. Trimming cost V 2 bases and J 3 bases; bases outside gene matches: 5. CDR3 loop: CSARSDRAHTEAFF. For the CDR3, the DNA is TGCAGTGCTAGATCGGACAGGGCCCACACTGAAGCTTTCTTT.

Only a few counts were recorded for this clonotype. Written as DNA, the CDR3 is TGTGCCAGCGGTCTGACTAGCGGGCCGTGGGGTGAGCAGTTCTTC. It translates to CASGLTSGPWGEQFF. The chain has TRBV2 and TRBJ2-1; 10 bases are a match to TRBD2. Germline V lookup: CDR1 SNHLY, CDR2 FYNNEI. The CDR3 runs to 15 residues. V dropped 8 bases and J dropped 9; count of bases not matched to a gene: 13.

J is TRBJ1-2 and V is TRBV20-1, with TRBD1 identical over 8 bases. V dropped 4 bases and J dropped 5; count of bases not matched to a gene: 6. This CDR3 is 13 amino acids long. Germline V CDR1 and CDR2: DFQATT, SNEGSKA (reference sequence). CDR3 residues: CSAITGGRYGYTF. CDR3 DNA sequence: TGCAGTGCTATAACAGGGGGAAGATATGGCTACACCTTC.

The chain has TRBV7-3 and TRBJ2-5; TRBD1 matches at 7 bases. The CDR3 contains 14 residues. Germline V gene data show CDR1 as SGHTA and CDR2 as FQGTGA. V shed 5 bases, J shed 4 bases, and the junction held 7 bases outside the gene matches. The CDR3 DNA is TGTGCCAGCAGCCGGACAGGAGTACTAGAGACCCAGTACTTC. This codes for CASSRTGVLETQYF.

This clonotype occurred a few times. V gene TRBV20-1 combines with J gene TRBJ1-2; D is ambiguous. CDR1 DFQATT and CDR2 SNEGSKA come from the germline V gene (reference sequence). This CDR3 contains 13 residues. Trimming took 4 bases from V and 0 from J, leaving 9 bases between them. The CDR3 region is CSANPSPNYGYTF. The CDR3, as DNA: TGCAGTGCTAACCCTTCCCCTAACTATGGCTACACCTTC.

In its sample, this clonotype was seen many times. The V and J genes are TRBV12-3 or TRBV12-4 and TRBJ1-2, with D possibly matching TRBD1 (6 bases). This CDR3 region has 13 residues. The V end lost 6 bases, the J end lost 7 bases, and 15 bases lay between the germline ends. CDR3 sequence (DNA): TGTGCCAGCAGCTTGGGAACAGGGAGTGGCTACACCTTC. As protein: CASSLGTGSGYTF.

The chain joins TRBV6-2 or TRBV6-3 to TRBJ2-3, with TRBD2 as a possible D gene (5 bases). The germline V and J ends were trimmed by 8 bases and 2 bases, with 14 bases remaining between them. Per the germline V gene, CDR1 is MNHEY and CDR2 is SVGEGT. The CDR3 has 14 amino acids. CDR3 in DNA: TGTGCCAGCTCTATACTAGTCCCCACAGATACGCAGTATTTT. Its translation: CASSILVPTDTQYF.

The chain couples TRBV20-1 to TRBJ2-1; 14 bases are shared with TRBD2. The CDR3 has 15 residues. The junction had 7 bases not matched to a gene; V was cut back by 6 bases and J by 6 bases. CDR1 DFQATT and CDR2 SNEGSKA come from the germline V gene (reference sequence). The CDR3 region has the DNA TGCAGTGCCAGACGACTAGCGGGGGGGTCCAATGAGCAGTTCTTC. As protein: CSARRLAGGSNEQFF.

The CDR3 DNA is TGCAGTGCTAGAGATATGGCCAACCATGGCTACACCTTC. Translating gives CSARDMANHGYTF. The chain is built from TRBV20-1 and TRBJ1-2, with D hard to call. This CDR3 is built from 13 residues. Trimming cost V 0 bases and J 6 bases, with 11 bases left between them. From germline, CDR1 is DFQATT and CDR2 SNEGSKA (reference sequence).

The chain joins TRBV10-3 to TRBJ2-5; maybe TRBD2 (6 bases). Looked up from germline, CDR1 is ENHRY and CDR2 is SYGVKD. The CDR3 is 16 amino acids. Trimming took off 2 bases at V and 5 bases at J, with 18 bases between the two ends. The CDR3: CAISEPRLGARETQYF. As DNA, the CDR3 is TGTGCCATCAGTGAGCCGCGACTAGGAGCCCGGGAGACCCAGTACTTC.

The gene calls are TRBV12-3 or TRBV12-4 and TRBJ1-1; tentative D call: TRBD1 (6 bases). Deletions cut 6 bases from V and 10 bases from J, with 21 bases between. The CDR3 contains 14 residues. CDR3 in DNA: TGTGCCAGCAGCCCGGGACGCCTCGAGGGGGGAGCTTTCTTT. Its protein product is CASSPGRLEGGAFF.